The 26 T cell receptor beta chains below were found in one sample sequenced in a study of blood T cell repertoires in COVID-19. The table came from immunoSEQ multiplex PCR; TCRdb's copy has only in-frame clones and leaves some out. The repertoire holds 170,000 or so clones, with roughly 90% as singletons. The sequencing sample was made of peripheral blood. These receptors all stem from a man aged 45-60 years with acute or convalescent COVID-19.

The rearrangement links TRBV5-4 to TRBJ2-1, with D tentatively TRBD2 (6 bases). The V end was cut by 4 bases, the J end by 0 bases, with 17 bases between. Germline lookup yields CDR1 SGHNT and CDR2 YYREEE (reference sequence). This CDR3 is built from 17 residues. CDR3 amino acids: CASSGGGVYSSYNEQFF. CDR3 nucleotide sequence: TGTGCCAGCAGCGGGGGAGGCGTTTATAGCTCCTACAATGAGCAGTTCTTC.

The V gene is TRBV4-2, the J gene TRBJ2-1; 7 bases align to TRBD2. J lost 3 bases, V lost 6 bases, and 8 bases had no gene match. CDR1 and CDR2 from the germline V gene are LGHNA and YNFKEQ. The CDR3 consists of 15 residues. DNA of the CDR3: TGTGCCAGCAGTCCCAGCGGGACTGGCTACAATGAGCAGTTCTTC. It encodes CASSPSGTGYNEQFF.

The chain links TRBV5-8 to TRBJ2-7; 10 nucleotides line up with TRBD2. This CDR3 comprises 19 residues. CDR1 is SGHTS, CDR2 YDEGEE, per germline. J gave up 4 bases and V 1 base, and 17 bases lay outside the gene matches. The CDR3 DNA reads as TGTGCCAGCAGCTTGATGAGGGGGCTAGCGGGAGCAGGAGAGTACGAGCAGTACTTC. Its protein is CASSLMRGLAGAGEYEQYF.

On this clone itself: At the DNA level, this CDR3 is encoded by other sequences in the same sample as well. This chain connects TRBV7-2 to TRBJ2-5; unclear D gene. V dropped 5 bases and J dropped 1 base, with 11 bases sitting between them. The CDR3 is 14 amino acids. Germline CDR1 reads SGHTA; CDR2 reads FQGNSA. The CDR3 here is CASSLTSGQETQYF. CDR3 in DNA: TGTGCCAGCAGCCTCACCTCCGGCCAAGAGACCCAGTACTTC.

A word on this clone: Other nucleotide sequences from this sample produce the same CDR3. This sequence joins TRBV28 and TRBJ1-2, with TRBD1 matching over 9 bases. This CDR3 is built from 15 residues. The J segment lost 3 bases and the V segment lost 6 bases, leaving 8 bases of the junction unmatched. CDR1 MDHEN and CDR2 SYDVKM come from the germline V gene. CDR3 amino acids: CASSPQGALDYGYTF. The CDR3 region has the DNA TGTGCCAGCAGCCCACAGGGGGCGCTGGACTATGGCTACACCTTC.

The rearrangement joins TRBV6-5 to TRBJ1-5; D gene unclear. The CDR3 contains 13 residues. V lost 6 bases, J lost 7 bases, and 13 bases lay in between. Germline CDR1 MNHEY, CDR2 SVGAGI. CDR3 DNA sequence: TGTGCCAGCAGGCCTGCGGGTGAGCAGCCCCAGCATTTT. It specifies CASRPAGEQPQHF.

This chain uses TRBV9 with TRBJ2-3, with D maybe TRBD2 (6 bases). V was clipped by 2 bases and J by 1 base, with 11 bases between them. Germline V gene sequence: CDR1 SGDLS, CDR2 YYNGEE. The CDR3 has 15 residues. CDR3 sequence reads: CASSVMEGRTDTQYF. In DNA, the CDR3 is TGTGCCAGCAGCGTTATGGAGGGGCGCACAGATACGCAGTATTTT.

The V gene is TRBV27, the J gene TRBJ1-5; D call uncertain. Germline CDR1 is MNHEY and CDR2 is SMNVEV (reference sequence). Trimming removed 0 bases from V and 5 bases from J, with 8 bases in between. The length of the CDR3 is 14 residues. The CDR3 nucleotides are TGTGCCAGCAGTTTATCGGGCACTGATCAGCCCCAGCATTTT. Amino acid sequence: CASSLSGTDQPQHF.

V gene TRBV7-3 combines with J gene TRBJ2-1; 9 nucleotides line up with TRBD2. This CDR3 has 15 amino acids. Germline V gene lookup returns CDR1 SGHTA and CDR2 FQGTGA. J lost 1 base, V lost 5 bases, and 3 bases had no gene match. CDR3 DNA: TGTGCCAGCAGCGTTAGCGGGAGTTCCTACAATGAGCAGTTCTTC. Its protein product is CASSVSGSSYNEQFF.

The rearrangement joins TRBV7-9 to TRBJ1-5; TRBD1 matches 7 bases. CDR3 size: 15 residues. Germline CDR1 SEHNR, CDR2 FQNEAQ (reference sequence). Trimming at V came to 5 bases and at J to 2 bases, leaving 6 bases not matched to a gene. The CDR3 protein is CASSQETGGNQPQHF. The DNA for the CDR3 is TGTGCCAGCAGCCAAGAAACAGGGGGCAATCAGCCCCAGCATTTT. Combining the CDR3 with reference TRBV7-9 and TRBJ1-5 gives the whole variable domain DTGVSQNPRHKITKRGQNVTFRCDPISEHNRLYWYRQTLGQGPEFLTYFQNEAQLEKSRLLSDRFSAERPKGSFSTLEIQRTEQGDSAMYLCASSQETGGNQPQHFGDGTRLSIL.

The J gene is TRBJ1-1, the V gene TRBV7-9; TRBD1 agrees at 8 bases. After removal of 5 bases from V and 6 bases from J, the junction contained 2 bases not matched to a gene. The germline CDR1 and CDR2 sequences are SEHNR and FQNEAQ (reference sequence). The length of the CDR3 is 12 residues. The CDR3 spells CASSPDRAEAFF. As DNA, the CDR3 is TGTGCCAGCAGCCCGGACAGGGCTGAAGCTTTCTTT. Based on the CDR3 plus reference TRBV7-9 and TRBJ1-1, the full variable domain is DTGVSQNPRHKITKRGQNVTFRCDPISEHNRLYWYRQTLGQGPEFLTYFQNEAQLEKSRLLSDRFSAERPKGSFSTLEIQRTEQGDSAMYLCASSPDRAEAFFGQGTRLTVV.

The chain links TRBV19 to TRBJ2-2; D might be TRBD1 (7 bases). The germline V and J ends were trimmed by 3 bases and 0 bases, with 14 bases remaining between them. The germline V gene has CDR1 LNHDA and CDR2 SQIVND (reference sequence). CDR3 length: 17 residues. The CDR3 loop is CASSMGGQLANTGELFF. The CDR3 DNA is TGTGCCAGTAGTATGGGGGGACAGCTCGCGAACACCGGGGAGCTGTTTTTT.

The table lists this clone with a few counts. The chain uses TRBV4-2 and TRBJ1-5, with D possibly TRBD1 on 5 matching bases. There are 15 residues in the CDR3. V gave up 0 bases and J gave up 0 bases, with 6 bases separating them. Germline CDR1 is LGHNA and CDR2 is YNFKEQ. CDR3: CASSQDRASNQPQHF. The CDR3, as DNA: TGTGCCAGCAGCCAAGACAGGGCTAGCAATCAGCCCCAGCATTTT.

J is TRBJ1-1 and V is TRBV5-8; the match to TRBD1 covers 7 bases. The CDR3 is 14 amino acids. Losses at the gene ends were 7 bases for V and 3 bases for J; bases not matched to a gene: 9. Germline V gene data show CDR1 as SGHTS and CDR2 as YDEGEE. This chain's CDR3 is CASGSRQGDTEAFF. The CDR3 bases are TGTGCCAGCGGAAGCAGGCAGGGGGACACTGAAGCTTTCTTT.

As DNA, the CDR3 is TGTGCCAGCAGCTTGGGGTCGGGGGGGAATGAGCAGTTCTTC. It yields the protein CASSLGSGGNEQFF. The V and J genes are TRBV5-4 and TRBJ2-1; 8 bases are shared with TRBD2. This CDR3 has 14 amino acids. V shed 0 bases, J shed 7 bases, and the junction held 3 bases outside the gene matches. Germline V gene data show CDR1 as SGHNT and CDR2 as YYREEE (reference sequence).

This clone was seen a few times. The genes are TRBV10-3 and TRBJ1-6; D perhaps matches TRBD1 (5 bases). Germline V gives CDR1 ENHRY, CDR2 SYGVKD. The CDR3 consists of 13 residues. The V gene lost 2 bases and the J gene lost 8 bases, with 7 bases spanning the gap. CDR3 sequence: CAISEARDSPLHF. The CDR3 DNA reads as TGTGCCATCAGTGAGGCCAGGGATTCACCCCTCCACTTT.

The DNA for the CDR3 is TGTGCCAGCAGTTCGACAGGAAAACCCTCTGGGGCCAACGTCCTGACTTTC. Protein sequence: CASSSTGKPSGANVLTF. This chain uses TRBV6-2 or TRBV6-3 with TRBJ2-6, with a possible D match to TRBD1 (6 bases). Looked up from germline, CDR1 is MNHEY and CDR2 is SVGEGT. The V gene lost 4 bases and the J gene lost 0 bases, with 13 bases spanning the gap. There are 17 residues in the CDR3.

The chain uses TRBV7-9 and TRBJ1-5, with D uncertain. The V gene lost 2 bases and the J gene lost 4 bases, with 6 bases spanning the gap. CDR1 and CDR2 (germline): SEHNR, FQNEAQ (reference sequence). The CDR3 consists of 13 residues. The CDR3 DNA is TGTGCCAGCAGCTTATCGGGGAATCAGCCCCAGCATTTT. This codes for CASSLSGNQPQHF.

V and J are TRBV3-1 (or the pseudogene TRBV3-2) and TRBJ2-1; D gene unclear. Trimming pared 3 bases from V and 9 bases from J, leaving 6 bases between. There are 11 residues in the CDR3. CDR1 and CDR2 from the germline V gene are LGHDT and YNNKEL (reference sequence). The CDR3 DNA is TGTGCCAGCAGCCAGGTCGGTGAGCAGTTCTTC. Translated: CASSQVGEQFF.

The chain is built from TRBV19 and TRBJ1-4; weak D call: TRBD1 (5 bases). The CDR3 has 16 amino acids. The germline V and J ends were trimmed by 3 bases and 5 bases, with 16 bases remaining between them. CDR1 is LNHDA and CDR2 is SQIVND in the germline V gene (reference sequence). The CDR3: CASSMAGAQRNEKLFF. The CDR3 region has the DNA TGTGCCAGTAGTATGGCTGGGGCACAGAGAAATGAAAAACTGTTTTTT. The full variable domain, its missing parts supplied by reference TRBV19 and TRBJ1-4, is DGGITQSPKYLFRKEGQNVTLSCEQNLNHDAMYWYRQDPGQGLRLIYYSQIVNDFQKGDIAEGYSVSREKKESFPLTVTSAQKNPTAFYLCASSMAGAQRNEKLFFGSGTQLSVL.

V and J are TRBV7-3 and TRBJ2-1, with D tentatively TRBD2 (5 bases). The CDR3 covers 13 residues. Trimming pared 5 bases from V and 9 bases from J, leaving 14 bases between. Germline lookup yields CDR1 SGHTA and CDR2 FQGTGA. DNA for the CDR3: TGTGCCAGCAGCCAGGACTCTTTCGGTGAGCAGTTCTTC. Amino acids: CASSQDSFGEQFF. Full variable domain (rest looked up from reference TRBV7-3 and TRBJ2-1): GAGVSQTPSNKVTEKGKYVELRCDPISGHTALYWYRQSLGQGPEFLIYFQGTGAADDSGLPNDRFFAVRPEGSVSTLKIQRTERGDSAVYLCASSQDSFGEQFFGPGTRLTVL.

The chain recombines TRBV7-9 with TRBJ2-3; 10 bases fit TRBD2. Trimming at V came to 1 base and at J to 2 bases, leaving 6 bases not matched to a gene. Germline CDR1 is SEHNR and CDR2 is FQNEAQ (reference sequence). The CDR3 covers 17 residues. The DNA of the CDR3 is TGTGCCAGCAGCTTAGGCCGAGCGGGAGGGACCACAGATACGCAGTATTTT. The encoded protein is CASSLGRAGGTTDTQYF.

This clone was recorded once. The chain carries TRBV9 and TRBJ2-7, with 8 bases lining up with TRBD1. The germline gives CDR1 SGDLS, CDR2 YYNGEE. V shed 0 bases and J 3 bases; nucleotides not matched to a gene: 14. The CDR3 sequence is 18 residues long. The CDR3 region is CASSVGDFQATGVYEQYF. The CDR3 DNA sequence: TGTGCCAGCAGCGTAGGTGACTTCCAGGCGACAGGGGTCTACGAGCAGTACTTC.

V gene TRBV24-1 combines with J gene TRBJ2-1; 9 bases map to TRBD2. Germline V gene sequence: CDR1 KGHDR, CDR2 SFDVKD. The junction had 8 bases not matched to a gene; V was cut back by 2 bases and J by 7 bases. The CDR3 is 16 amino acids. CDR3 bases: TGTGCCACCAGTGATTCTGTAGCGGGAGAGGGTAATGAGCAGTTCTTC. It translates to CATSDSVAGEGNEQFF.

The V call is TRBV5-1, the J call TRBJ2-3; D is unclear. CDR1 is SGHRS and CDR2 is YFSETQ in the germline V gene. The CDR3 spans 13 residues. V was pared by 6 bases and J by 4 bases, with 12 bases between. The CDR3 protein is CASKVLGADTQYF. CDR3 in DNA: TGCGCCAGCAAAGTCTTGGGCGCAGATACGCAGTATTTT.

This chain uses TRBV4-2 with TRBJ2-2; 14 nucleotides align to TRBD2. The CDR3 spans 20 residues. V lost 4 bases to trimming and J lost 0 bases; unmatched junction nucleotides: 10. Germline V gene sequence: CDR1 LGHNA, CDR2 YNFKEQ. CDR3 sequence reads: CASSLTDGLAGGPNTGELFF. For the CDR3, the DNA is TGTGCCAGCAGCCTCACGGACGGACTAGCGGGGGGTCCGAACACCGGGGAGCTGTTTTTT.